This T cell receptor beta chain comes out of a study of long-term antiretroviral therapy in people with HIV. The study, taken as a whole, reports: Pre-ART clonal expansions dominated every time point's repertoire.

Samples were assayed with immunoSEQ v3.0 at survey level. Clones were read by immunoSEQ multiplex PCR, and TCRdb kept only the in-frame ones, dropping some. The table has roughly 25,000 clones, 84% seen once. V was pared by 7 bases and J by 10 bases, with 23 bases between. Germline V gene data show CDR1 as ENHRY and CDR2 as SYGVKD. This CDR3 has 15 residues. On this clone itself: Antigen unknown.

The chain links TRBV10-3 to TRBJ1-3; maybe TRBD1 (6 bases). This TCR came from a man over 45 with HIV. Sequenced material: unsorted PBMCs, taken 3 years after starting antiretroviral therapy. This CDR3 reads CAITGGSRIAETIYF. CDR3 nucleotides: TGTGCCATCACTGGGGGCTCTCGAATCGCGGAGACCATATATTTT.